Each of the 10 T cell receptor beta chains below was sequenced from the same sample in a study of CD8 T cells in ankylosing spondylitis. The study, taken as a whole, reports: Made up of eight highly homologous variants, a TCR beta motif appeared characteristic of ankylosing spondylitis blood.

Their antigens remain unidentified. TCRdb used MiXCR to reprocess the 5' RACE reads, holding one entry per CDR3 protein. The table records fewer than 550,000 distinct CDR3 sequences, under 5.5% of them present only once. Source material: blood, either unsorted or a sorted T cell fraction (not recorded which). Every receptor here comes from a male donor with ankylosing spondylitis.

There are many counts of this clonotype. V is TRBV2 and J is TRBJ2-3, with no clear D. The CDR3 sequence is 14 residues long. CDR1 and CDR2 from the germline V gene are SNHLY and FYNNEI. CDR3 bases: TGTTTTAGCCATGGCAGAACTTACACAGATACGCAGTATTTT. It is translated as CFSHGRTYTDTQYF.

This clonotype has a count of ten or more. This rearrangement joins TRBV12-3 or TRBV12-4 to TRBJ2-1; no reliable D call. The CDR3 has 10 residues. Trimming took 8 bases from V and 5 from J, leaving 4 bases between them. The CDR3 DNA reads as TGTGCCAGCGGTAACAATGAGCAGTTCTTC. Amino acid sequence: CASGNNEQFF.

This clonotype appeared many times. V is TRBV20-1 and J is TRBJ2-7, with D unclear. The V gene's germline CDR1 is DFQATT and CDR2 SNEGSKA (reference sequence). V lost 5 bases and J lost 6, with 17 bases in between. This CDR3 spans 13 amino acids. In DNA form, the CDR3 reads TGCAGTGCTTATCGACCTTCCACCCTCGAGCAGTACTTC. Protein sequence: CSAYRPSTLEQYF.

Many counts were recorded for this clonotype. The V call is TRBV30, the J call TRBJ2-7, with D hard to call. V lost 8 bases and J lost 0, with 14 bases in between. This CDR3 comprises 13 residues. CDR1 is GTSNPN, CDR2 SVGIG, per germline (reference sequence). The CDR3: CALTRSFSYEQYF. CDR3 nucleotide sequence: TGTGCCCTAACGCGATCTTTCTCCTACGAGCAGTACTTC.

This clonotype appeared a few times. The V and J genes are TRBV27 and TRBJ2-7; D is unclear. Looked up from germline, CDR1 is MNHEY and CDR2 is SMNVEV (reference sequence). This CDR3 comprises 13 residues. V was cut by 3 bases and J by 2 bases, with 8 bases left in between. CDR3 bases: TGTGCCAGCAGTTTCTCCGTCACCTACGAGCAGTACTTC. This translates into CASSFSVTYEQYF.

This clonotype was observed at least ten times. V and J are TRBV27 and TRBJ2-7; 10 positions match TRBD2. The CDR3 is made up of 15 amino acids. V was clipped by 5 bases and J by 0 bases; unmatched bases: 4. From germline, CDR1 is MNHEY and CDR2 SMNVEV (reference sequence). Written as DNA, the CDR3 is TGTGCCAGCAGTATAGCGGGGGGAAGCTCCTACGAGCAGTACTTC. Protein sequence: CASSIAGGSSYEQYF.

This clonotype has more than one count but fewer than ten. A much larger clone is a single base away; this may be a read error. V is TRBV9 and J is TRBJ1-1, with D possibly matching TRBD1 (6 bases). V dropped 0 bases and J dropped 3 bases, with 6 bases sitting between them. CDR3 length: 13 residues. Germline CDR1 SGDLS, CDR2 YYNGEE. In DNA, the CDR3 is TGTGCCAGCAGCGTAGGGGGGCACACTGAAGCTTTCTTT. Translated, it gives CASSVGGHTEAFF.

Ten or more counts support this clonotype. V usage is TRBV4-3 and J usage is TRBJ1-2; D uncertain. The ends were cut back, 0 bases at V and 0 bases at J, with 11 bases in the middle. The CDR3 contains 16 residues. Looked up from germline, CDR1 is LGHNA and CDR2 is YSLEER. This CDR3 is CASSQDGGRANYGYTF. The CDR3 DNA reads as TGCGCCAGCAGCCAAGATGGCGGACGAGCTAACTATGGCTACACCTTC.

This clonotype came up many times. The chain combines TRBV5-5 with TRBJ2-2; tentatively, D is TRBD1 (6 bases). Per germline, CDR1 SGHKS and CDR2 YYEKEE (reference sequence). V lost 4 bases and J lost 2, with 12 bases in between. The CDR3 sequence is 15 residues long. This chain's CDR3 is CASSNRDTNTGELFF. Here the CDR3 DNA reads TGTGCCAGCAGCAATCGGGACACCAACACCGGGGAGCTGTTTTTT.

This clonotype was found many times. The gene calls are TRBV20-1 and TRBJ2-3; 8 positions match TRBD2. The V segment lost 4 bases and the J segment 5 bases; nucleotides outside the gene matches: 5. The CDR3 has 13 amino acids. CDR1 and CDR2 from the germline V gene are DFQATT and SNEGSKA (reference sequence). The CDR3, as DNA: TGCAGTGCTACTGCGGGAGGAGGAGATACGCAGTATTTT. Its translation is CSATAGGGDTQYF.